The entry that follows covers one TCR beta chain sequence. The sample comes from a study of control samples from healthy donors and cancer patients. The protocol was immunoSEQ multiplex PCR, while the TCRdb copy is restricted to in-frame clones and leaves out a portion. The sample records about 250,000 clones, 82% being singletons. With V trimmed by 4 bases and J by 2 bases, 7 bases remained unmatched. Germline V CDR1 and CDR2: LGHDT, YNNKEL (reference sequence). The CDR3 extends over 15 amino acids. The TCR originated in a woman aged 60-75 years with lung cancer. Sequencing was performed on PBMCs. The rearrangement joins TRBV3-1 (or the pseudogene TRBV3-2) to TRBJ2-7; 8 positions agree with TRBD1. CDR3 DNA: TGTGCCAGCAGCCTCCGGGACAGGTCTACCTACGAGCAGTACTTC. Protein sequence: CASSLRDRSTYEQYF.